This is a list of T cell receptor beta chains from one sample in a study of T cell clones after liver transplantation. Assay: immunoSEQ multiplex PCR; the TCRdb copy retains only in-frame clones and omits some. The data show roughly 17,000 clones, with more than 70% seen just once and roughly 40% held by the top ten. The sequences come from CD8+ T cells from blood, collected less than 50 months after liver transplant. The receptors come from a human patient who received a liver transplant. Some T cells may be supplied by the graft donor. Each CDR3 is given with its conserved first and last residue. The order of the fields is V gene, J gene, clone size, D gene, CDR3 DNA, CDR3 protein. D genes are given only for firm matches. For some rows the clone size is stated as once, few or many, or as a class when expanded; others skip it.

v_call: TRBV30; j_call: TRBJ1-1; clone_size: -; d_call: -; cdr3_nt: TGTGCCTGGGGTAGTGGTAGTGAATTAGGCACTGAAGCTTTCTTT; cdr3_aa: CAWGSGSELGTEAFF
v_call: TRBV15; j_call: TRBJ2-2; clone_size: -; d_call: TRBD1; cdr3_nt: TGTGCCACCAGCAGAGTACAGGGGTTCAACACCGGGGAGCTGTTTTTT; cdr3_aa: CATSRVQGFNTGELFF
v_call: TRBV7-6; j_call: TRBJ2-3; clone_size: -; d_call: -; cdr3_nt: TGTGCCAGCAGCTTGGGTCCTGGGGGGAGCACAGATACGCAGTATTTT; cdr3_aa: CASSLGPGGSTDTQYF
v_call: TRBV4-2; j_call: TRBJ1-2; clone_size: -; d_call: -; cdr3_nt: TGTGCCAGCAGCCAACCCTCCCCGGGCGCGGATGCTATCTACTACACCTTC; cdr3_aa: CASSQPSPGADAIYYTF
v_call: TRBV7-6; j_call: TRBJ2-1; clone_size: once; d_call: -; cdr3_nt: TGTGCCAGCAGCTTAGTGCCCCCCTACAATGAGCAGTTCTTC; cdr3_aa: CASSLVPPYNEQFF
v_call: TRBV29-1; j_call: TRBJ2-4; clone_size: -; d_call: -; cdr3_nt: TGCAGCGTTTCCCCCAGGGAGCCAAAAAACATTCAGTACTTC; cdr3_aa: CSVSPREPKNIQYF
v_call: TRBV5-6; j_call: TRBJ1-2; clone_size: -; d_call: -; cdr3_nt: TGTGCCAGTCACCGGGGGTGGTCCTCTGGCTACACCTTC; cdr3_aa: CASHRGWSSGYTF
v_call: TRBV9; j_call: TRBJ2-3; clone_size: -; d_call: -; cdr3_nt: TGTGCCAGCAGCAAAGAAGACACAGATACGCAGTATTTT; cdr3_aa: CASSKEDTDTQYF
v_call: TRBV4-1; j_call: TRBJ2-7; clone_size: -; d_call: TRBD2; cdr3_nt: TGCGCCAGCAGCCAAGTTACTAGCGGCTCCTACGAGCAGTACTTC; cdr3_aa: CASSQVTSGSYEQYF
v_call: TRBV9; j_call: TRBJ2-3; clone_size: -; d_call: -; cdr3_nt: TGTGCCAGCAGCGGAGGAGAGGGCACAGATACGCAGTATTTT; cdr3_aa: CASSGGEGTDTQYF
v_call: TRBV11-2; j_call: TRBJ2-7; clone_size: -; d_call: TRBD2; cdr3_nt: TGTGCCAGCAGCTCGGGACTAGCGGATCGCTACGAGCAGTACTTC; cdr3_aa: CASSSGLADRYEQYF
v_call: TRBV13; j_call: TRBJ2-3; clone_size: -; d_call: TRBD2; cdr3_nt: TGTGCCAGCAGCTCCCCCTGGACTAGCGGGCAGACCGGCACAGATACGCAGTATTTT; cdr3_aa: CASSSPWTSGQTGTDTQYF
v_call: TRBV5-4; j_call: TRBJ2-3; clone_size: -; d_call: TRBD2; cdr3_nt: TGTGCCTTAAGCGGGAGGGGCACAGATACGCAGTATTTT; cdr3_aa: CALSGRGTDTQYF
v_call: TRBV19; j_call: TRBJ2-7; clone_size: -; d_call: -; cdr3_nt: TGTGCCAGTAGTATTGGCGGAACCTACGAGCAGTACTTC; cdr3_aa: CASSIGGTYEQYF
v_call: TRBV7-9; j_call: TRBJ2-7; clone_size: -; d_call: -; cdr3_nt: TGTGCCAGCAGCTTTAATGAGCTCCTGGAGCAGTACTTC; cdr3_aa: CASSFNELLEQYF
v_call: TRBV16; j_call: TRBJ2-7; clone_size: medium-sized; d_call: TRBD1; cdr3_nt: TGTGCCAGCAGCCCCGGGACAGGGGGCCACGAGCAGTACTTC; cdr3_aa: CASSPGTGGHEQYF
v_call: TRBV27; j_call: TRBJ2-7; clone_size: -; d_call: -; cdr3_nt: TGTGCCAGCACCCGAGGGACCGAGGAGCAGTACTTC; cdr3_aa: CASTRGTEEQYF
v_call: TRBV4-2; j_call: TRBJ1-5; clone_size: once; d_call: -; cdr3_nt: TGTGCCAGCAGCCAAGATCTACAGGGCAGGGATAGCAATCAGCCCCAGCATTTT; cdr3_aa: CASSQDLQGRDSNQPQHF
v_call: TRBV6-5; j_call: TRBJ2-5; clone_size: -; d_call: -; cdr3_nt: TGTGCCAGCAGTTATTGGTCGGGGGCTCAAGAGACCCAGTACTTC; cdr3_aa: CASSYWSGAQETQYF
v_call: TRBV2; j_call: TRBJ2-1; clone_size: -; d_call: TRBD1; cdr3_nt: TGTGCCAGCAGTGCGGGACAGGGATCCTACAATGAGCAGTTCTTC; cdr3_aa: CASSAGQGSYNEQFF
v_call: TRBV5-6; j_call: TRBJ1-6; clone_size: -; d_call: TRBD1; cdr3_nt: TGTGCCAGCAGCTTCGTCGGGACAGGGGTTTCACCCCTCCACTTT; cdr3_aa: CASSFVGTGVSPLHF
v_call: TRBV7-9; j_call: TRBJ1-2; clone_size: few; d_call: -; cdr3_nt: TGTGCCAGCAGCTTAGATGCAAATAGCTATGGCTACACCTTC; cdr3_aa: CASSLDANSYGYTF
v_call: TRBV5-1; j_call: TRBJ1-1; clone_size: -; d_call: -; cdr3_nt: TGTGCCAGCAGCCGAGGTCATGCCGGGATTGGAGCTTTCTTT; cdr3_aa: CASSRGHAGIGAFF
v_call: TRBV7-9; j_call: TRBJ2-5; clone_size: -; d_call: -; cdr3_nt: TGTGCCAGCAGCCCTCCTGACAGCCGCCAAGAGACCCAGTACTTC; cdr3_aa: CASSPPDSRQETQYF
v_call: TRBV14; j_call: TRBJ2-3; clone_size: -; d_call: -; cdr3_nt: TGTGCCAGCAGCCAAGATTGGATGTCAGATACGCAGTATTTT; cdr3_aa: CASSQDWMSDTQYF
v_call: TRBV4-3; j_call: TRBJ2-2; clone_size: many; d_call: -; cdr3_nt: TGCGCCAGCAGCCAAGATAATCCGGACACCGGGGAGCTGTTTTTT; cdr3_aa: CASSQDNPDTGELFF
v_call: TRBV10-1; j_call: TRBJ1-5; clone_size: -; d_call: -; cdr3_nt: TGCGCCAGCAGTGCAATCGGGACGGGGTGGGATCAGCCCCAGCATTTT; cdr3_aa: CASSAIGTGWDQPQHF
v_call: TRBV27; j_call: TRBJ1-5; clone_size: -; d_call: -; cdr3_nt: TGTGCCAGCAAAACGAAGGAGGGTGGTCTTCAGCCCCAGCATTTT; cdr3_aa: CASKTKEGGLQPQHF
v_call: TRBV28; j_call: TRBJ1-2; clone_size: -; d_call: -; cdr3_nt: TGTGCCAGCAGTTTATGGGGGAACTATGGCTACACCTTC; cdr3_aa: CASSLWGNYGYTF
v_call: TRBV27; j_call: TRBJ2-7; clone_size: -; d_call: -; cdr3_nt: TGTGCCAGCAGTCTCCGCTGGGACTTTGTGGGCGAGCAGTACTTC; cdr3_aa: CASSLRWDFVGEQYF
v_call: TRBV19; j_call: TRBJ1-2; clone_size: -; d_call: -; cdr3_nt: TGTGCCAGTAGTATGGTGGAAAGGTCGAACTATGGCTACACCTTC; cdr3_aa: CASSMVERSNYGYTF
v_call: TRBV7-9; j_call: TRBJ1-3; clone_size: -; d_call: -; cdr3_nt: TGTGCCAGCAGCTCCGCGGGGACCCACGCTGGAAACACCATATATTTT; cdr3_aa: CASSSAGTHAGNTIYF
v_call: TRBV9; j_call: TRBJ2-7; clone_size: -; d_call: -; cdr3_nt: TGTGCCAGCAGCGTAGACGACAGGATCTACGAGCAGTACTTC; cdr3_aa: CASSVDDRIYEQYF
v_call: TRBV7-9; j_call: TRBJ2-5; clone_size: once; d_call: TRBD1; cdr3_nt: TGTGCCAGCAGCTTTGGACAGGGTGAAGGGACCCAGTACTTC; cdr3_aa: CASSFGQGEGTQYF
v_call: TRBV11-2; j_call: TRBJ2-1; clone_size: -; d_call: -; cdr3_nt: TGTGCCAGCAGCAAGGGGCGGGACGGACACAATGAGCAGTTCTTC; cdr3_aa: CASSKGRDGHNEQFF
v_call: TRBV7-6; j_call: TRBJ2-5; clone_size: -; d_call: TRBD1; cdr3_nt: TGTGCCAGCAGCTTAGCCGGCGGGACAGGGGGCCAAGAGACCCAGTACTTC; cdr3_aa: CASSLAGGTGGQETQYF
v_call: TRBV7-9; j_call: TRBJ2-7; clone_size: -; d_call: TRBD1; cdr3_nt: TGTGCCAGCAGCAAAGACAGGGATCTCCACGAGCAGTACTTC; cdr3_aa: CASSKDRDLHEQYF
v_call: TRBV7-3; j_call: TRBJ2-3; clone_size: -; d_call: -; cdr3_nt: TGTGCCAGCAGCTTAACTACCGACCGGTCAGATACGCAGTATTTT; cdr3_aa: CASSLTTDRSDTQYF
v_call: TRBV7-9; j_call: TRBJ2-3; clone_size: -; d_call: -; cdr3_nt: TGTGCCAGCAGCTTAGCGCGGGCTCGATGGACAGATACGCAGTATTTT; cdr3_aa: CASSLARARWTDTQYF
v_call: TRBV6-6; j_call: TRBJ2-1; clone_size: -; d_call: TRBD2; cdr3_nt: TGTGCCAGCCTTAGCGGGGTTGAGCAGTTCTTC; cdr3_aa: CASLSGVEQFF
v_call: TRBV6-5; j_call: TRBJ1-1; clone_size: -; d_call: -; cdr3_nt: TGTGCCAGCTCTAGGGTCCTTGAGGACACTGAAGCTTTCTTT; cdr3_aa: CASSRVLEDTEAFF
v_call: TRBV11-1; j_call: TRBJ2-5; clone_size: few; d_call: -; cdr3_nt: TGTGCCAGCAGTAGCGGCTCGGTAGCCGAGACCCAGTACTTC; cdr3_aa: CASSSGSVAETQYF
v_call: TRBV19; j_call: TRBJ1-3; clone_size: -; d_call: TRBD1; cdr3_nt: TGTGCCAGTAGTATGATTCTGGCAGGGGGAACGTCTGGAAACACCATATATTTT; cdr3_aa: CASSMILAGGTSGNTIYF
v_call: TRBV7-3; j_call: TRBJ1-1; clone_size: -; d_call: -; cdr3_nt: TGTGCCAGCAGCTTAGTGGGCAGAGATGAAGCTTTCTTT; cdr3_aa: CASSLVGRDEAFF
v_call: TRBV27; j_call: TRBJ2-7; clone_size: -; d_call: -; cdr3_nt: TGTGCCAGCAGTCTGGCCGTCTCTGGCTACGAGCAGTACTTC; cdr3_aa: CASSLAVSGYEQYF
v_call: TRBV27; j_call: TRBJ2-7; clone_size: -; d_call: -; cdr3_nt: TGTGCCAGCAGTTCCAGAATCGGCTACGAGCAGTACTTC; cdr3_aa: CASSSRIGYEQYF